This TCR beta chain was identified in a study of Graves' ophthalmopathy and Graves' hyperthyroidism. The CDR3 is 15 amino acids. The germline V gene encodes CDR1 SGDLS and CDR2 YYNGEE. Trimming took 3 bases from V and 2 from J, leaving 12 bases between them. RNA served as the template for amplifying TCR beta CDR3 regions. RT-PCR with HTBI primers came first, then second-round multiplex PCR. Each CDR3 protein gets one entry after TCRdb re-called the multiplex PCR reads with MiXCR. The sample lists hundreds of thousands of distinct CDR3 sequences; 20% to 25% were seen once. This clonotype was detected ten times or more.

This clonotype was obtained from a woman aged 18-30 years with stable Graves' hyperthyroidism. Material: peripheral blood. The chain combines TRBV9 with TRBJ1-3; no clear D gene. CDR3 nucleotides: TGTGCCAGCAGCGCAGAGTTGGGAACTGGAAACACCATATATTTT. Translation: CASSAELGTGNTIYF.